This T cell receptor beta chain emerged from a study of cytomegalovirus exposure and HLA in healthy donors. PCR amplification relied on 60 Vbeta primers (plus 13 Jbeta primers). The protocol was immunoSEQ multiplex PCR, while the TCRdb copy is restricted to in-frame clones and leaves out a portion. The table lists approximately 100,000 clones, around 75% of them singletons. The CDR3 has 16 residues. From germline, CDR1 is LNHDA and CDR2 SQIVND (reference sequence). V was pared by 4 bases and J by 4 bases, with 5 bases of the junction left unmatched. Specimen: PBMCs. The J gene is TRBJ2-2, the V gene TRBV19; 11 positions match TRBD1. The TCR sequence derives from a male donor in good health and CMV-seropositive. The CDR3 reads CASSTGQGASTGELFF. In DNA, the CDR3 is TGTGCCAGTAGTACCGGACAGGGGGCCAGCACCGGGGAGCTGTTTTTT.